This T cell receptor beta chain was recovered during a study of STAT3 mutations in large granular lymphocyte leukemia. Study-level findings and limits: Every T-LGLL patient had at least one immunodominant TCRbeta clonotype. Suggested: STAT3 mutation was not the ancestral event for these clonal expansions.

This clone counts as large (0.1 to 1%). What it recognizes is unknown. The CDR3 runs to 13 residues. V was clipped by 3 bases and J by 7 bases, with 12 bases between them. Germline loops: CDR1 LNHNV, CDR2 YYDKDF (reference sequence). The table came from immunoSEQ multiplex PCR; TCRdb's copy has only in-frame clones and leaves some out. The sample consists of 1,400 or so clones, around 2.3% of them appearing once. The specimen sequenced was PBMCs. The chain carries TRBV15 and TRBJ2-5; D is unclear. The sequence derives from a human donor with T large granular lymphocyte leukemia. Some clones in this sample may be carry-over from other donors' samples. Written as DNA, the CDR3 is TGTGCCACCAGCAGCCGAACTTGGGGGACCCAGTACTTC. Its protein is CATSSRTWGTQYF.